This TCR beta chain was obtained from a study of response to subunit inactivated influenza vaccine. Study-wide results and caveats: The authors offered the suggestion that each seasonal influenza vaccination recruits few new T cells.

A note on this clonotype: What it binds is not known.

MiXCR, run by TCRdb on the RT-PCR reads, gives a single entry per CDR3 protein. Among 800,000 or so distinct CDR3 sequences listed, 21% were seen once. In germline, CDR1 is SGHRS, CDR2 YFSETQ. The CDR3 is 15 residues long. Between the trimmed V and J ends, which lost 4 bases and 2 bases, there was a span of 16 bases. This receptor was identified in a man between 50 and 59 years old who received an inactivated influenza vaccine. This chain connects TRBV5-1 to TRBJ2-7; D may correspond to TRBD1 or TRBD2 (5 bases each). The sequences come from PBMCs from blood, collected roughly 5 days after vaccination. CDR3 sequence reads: CASSGSGGTPYEQYF. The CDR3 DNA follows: TGCGCCAGCAGCGGGAGTGGGGGAACCCCCTACGAGCAGTACTTC.